A single sample gave rise to the 28 T cell receptor beta chains below, sequenced in a study of cytomegalovirus exposure and HLA in healthy donors. The PCR had 60 Vbeta and 13 Jbeta primers. Assay used: immunoSEQ multiplex PCR; TCRdb lists only in-frame clones, some missing. Here the sample spans around 36,000 clones, 80% to 90% being singletons. Sample: PBMCs. These receptors all come from a woman between 40 and 55 years old in good health and CMV-seropositive.

This rearrangement joins TRBV9 to TRBJ2-7; D is unresolved. Trimming took 3 bases from V and 0 from J, leaving 10 bases between them. Germline V CDR1 and CDR2: SGDLS, YYNGEE. This CDR3 is 14 amino acids long. As DNA, the CDR3 is TGTGCCAGCAGCGCCGGTATACCCTCCTACGAGCAGTACTTC. Translating gives CASSAGIPSYEQYF.

The chain has TRBV6-5 and TRBJ2-7; 9 bases are shared with TRBD2. The CDR3 runs 16 residues. The V gene end was trimmed by 0 bases and the J gene end by 0 bases; junction bases not matched to a gene: 3. Germline V lookup: CDR1 MNHEY, CDR2 SVGAGI. CDR3 region: CASSYSVAGASYEQYF. The DNA of the CDR3 is TGTGCCAGCAGTTACTCTGTAGCGGGGGCCTCCTACGAGCAGTACTTC.

This clone is a singleton in its sample. The rearrangement joins TRBV7-2 to TRBJ2-7; 8 bases map to TRBD2. CDR1 and CDR2 (germline): SGHTA, FQGNSA. Trimming at V came to 5 bases and at J to 7 bases, leaving 7 bases not matched to a gene. The CDR3 runs to 13 residues. Written as DNA, the CDR3 is TGTGCCAGCAGCCCACCGGGGGGGGTAGAGCAGTACTTC. Protein: CASSPPGGVEQYF.

J is TRBJ1-5 and V is TRBV5-6; no definite D call. V shed 0 bases and J shed 2 bases, with 12 bases lying between them. Germline lookup yields CDR1 SGHDT and CDR2 YYEEEE. The CDR3 contains 16 residues. The CDR3 DNA sequence: TGTGCCAGCAGCTTGGCGGGTGTGTTTGGCAATCAGCCCCAGCATTTT. This codes for CASSLAGVFGNQPQHF.

The chain combines TRBV2 with TRBJ2-1; 16 bases agree with TRBD2. Losses at the gene ends were 4 bases for V and 12 bases for J; bases not matched to a gene: 6. Germline loops: CDR1 SNHLY, CDR2 FYNNEI. This CDR3 is 15 amino acids long. The CDR3 bases are TGTGCCAGCAGTGCCGGGACTAGCGGGGGGGTGTGGCAGTTCTTC. It yields the protein CASSAGTSGGVWQFF.

The chain links TRBV6-5 to TRBJ1-2; 7 bases align to TRBD1. V was clipped by 8 bases and J by 4 bases; unmatched bases: 4. Germline CDR1 is MNHEY and CDR2 is SVGAGI. The CDR3 is made up of 12 amino acids. The CDR3 here is CASQAGGYGYTF. The CDR3 nucleotides read TGTGCCAGCCAGGCAGGGGGCTATGGCTACACCTTC.

The chain combines TRBV5-1 with TRBJ2-3; D is uncertain. Trimming removed 2 bases from V and 0 bases from J, with 7 bases in between. The V gene's germline CDR1 is SGHRS and CDR2 YFSETQ. The length of the CDR3 is 14 residues. CDR3 loop: CASSLWPSTDTQYF. CDR3 sequence (DNA): TGCGCCAGCAGCTTATGGCCCAGCACAGATACGCAGTATTTT.

CDR3 coding DNA: TGTGCCAGCAGCGTAGAGGGGTGGGACAGGGCAGATACGCAGTATTTT. Its translation: CASSVEGWDRADTQYF. The V and J genes are TRBV9 and TRBJ2-3; 9 nucleotides agree with TRBD1. Germline V CDR1 and CDR2: SGDLS, YYNGEE. With 0 bases clipped from V and 4 bases from J, the junction kept 6 bases outside the gene matches. The CDR3 sequence is 16 residues long.

The chain couples TRBV5-6 to TRBJ2-3; 11 bases align to TRBD2. The trim removed 3 bases at V and 7 bases at J, leaving 13 bases unmatched. The CDR3 sequence is 17 residues long. Germline V gene lookup returns CDR1 SGHDT and CDR2 YYEEEE. CDR3 loop: CASSSRSLAGGRNTQYF. The CDR3 region has the DNA TGTGCCAGCAGCTCTCGCTCTCTAGCGGGGGGCCGAAATACGCAGTATTTT. The full variable domain, with the rest looked up from reference TRBV5-6 and TRBJ2-3, is DAGVTQSPTHLIKTRGQQVTLRCSPKSGHDTVSWYQQALGQGPQFIFQYYEEEERQRGNFPDRFSGHQFPNYSSELNVNALLLGDSALYLCASSSRSLAGGRNTQYFGPGTRLTVL.

The V call is TRBV10-3, the J call TRBJ2-3, with 11 nucleotides matching TRBD2. Per germline, CDR1 ENHRY and CDR2 SYGVKD. Unmatched junction bases numbered 12, after V lost 7 bases and J lost 0 bases. This CDR3 region has 18 residues. CDR3 sequence reads: CAIKPLAGEPTSTDTQYF. The CDR3 DNA follows: TGTGCCATCAAGCCACTAGCGGGGGAGCCAACTAGCACAGATACGCAGTATTTT.

The rearrangement links TRBV5-1 to TRBJ1-4; D is undetermined. CDR1 is SGHRS, CDR2 YFSETQ, per germline. V lost 4 bases and J 8 bases, leaving 15 bases between the germline ends. This CDR3 has 14 amino acids. CDR3: CASSLRGIGEKLFF. CDR3 coding DNA: TGCGCCAGCAGCCTACGCGGCATCGGAGAAAAACTGTTTTTT.

This clone has only a few counts. This rearrangement joins TRBV19 to TRBJ1-1, with unresolved D. V was clipped by 4 bases and J by 1 base, with 7 bases between them. Germline CDR1 LNHDA, CDR2 SQIVND (reference sequence). The CDR3 length is 13 residues. CDR3 nucleotides: TGTGCCAGTAGTACGGGGAAGAACACTGAAGCTTTCTTT. Translated, it gives CASSTGKNTEAFF.

This chain connects TRBV5-6 to TRBJ1-4; unclear D gene. V gave up 0 bases and J gave up 8 bases, with 14 bases separating them. The germline gives CDR1 SGHDT, CDR2 YYEEEE. The CDR3 spans 15 residues. CDR3 amino acids: CASSLGGGRNEKLFF. The CDR3 region has the DNA TGTGCCAGCAGCTTGGGTGGAGGGAGAAACGAAAAACTGTTTTTT.

V is TRBV19 and J is TRBJ1-1, with 7 bases lining up with TRBD1. Germline V gives CDR1 LNHDA, CDR2 SQIVND (reference sequence). The V segment lost 6 bases and the J segment 6 bases; nucleotides outside the gene matches: 10. The CDR3 is 14 residues long. The CDR3: CASSLQGMFAEAFF. The CDR3 DNA sequence: TGTGCCAGTAGCCTACAGGGGATGTTCGCTGAAGCTTTCTTT.

The CDR3 here is CASSHETGSNSPLHF. The CDR3 DNA sequence: TGTGCCAGCAGCCATGAGACAGGGAGTAATTCACCCCTCCACTTT. The chain joins TRBV14 to TRBJ1-6; 7 bases are a match to TRBD1. The CDR3 is 15 amino acids. V trimming: 3 bases; J trimming: 6 bases; junction bases outside the gene matches: 5. Germline-derived CDR1 and CDR2 are SGHDN and FVKESK.

This clone was observed a single time. The V call is TRBV9, the J call TRBJ2-5; the D gene is possibly TRBD1 (7 bases). The J call is uncertain, as TRBJ2-7 better fits the DNA end. The CDR3 covers 14 residues. The V gene's germline CDR1 is SGDLS and CDR2 YYNGEE. DNA of the CDR3: TGTGCCAGCAGCGTAGGCCAGGGGGGATACGAGCAGTACTTC. Translating it yields CASSVGQGGYEQYF.

The rearrangement uses TRBV19 and TRBJ2-7, with TRBD1 matching 7 bases. Germline values: CDR1 LNHDA, CDR2 SQIVND (reference sequence). This CDR3 has 14 residues. The junction had 7 bases not matched to a gene; V was cut back by 8 bases and J by 0 bases. CDR3 sequence: CASAGQVSSYEQYF. DNA for the CDR3: TGTGCCAGTGCTGGACAGGTTAGCTCCTACGAGCAGTACTTC.

The chain combines TRBV2 with TRBJ1-1; the D gene is possibly TRBD1 (6 bases). The CDR3 is 14 amino acids. CDR1 SNHLY and CDR2 FYNNEI come from the germline V gene. With 4 bases removed from V and 4 bases from J, the gap between germline ends came to 13 bases. The CDR3 bases are TGTGCCAGCAGTGCCTCTGGGGGGGCCACTGAAGCTTTCTTT. Its translation is CASSASGGATEAFF.

The J gene is TRBJ1-2, the V gene TRBV28; D gene uncertain. The germline V gene has CDR1 MDHEN and CDR2 SYDVKM. The CDR3 extends over 15 amino acids. V shed 5 bases and J shed 2 bases, with 15 bases lying between them. In nucleotides, the CDR3 is TGTGCCAGCAGTCCATCCCGTTCACTGAACTATGGCTACACCTTC. Protein: CASSPSRSLNYGYTF.

The chain links TRBV4-3 to TRBJ1-2; D might be TRBD1 (5 bases). Trimming took off 2 bases at V and 8 bases at J, with 33 bases between the two ends. The V gene's germline CDR1 is LGHNA and CDR2 YSLEER. The CDR3 is 20 residues long. The chain's CDR3 is CASSQSTATTGTRFPPGYTF. CDR3 in DNA: TGCGCCAGCAGCCAATCCACTGCTACTACCGGGACTCGCTTTCCCCCCGGCTACACCTTC.

The chain joins TRBV5-1 to TRBJ2-3; 8 nucleotides align to TRBD2. With 4 bases clipped from V and 5 bases from J, the junction kept 9 bases outside the gene matches. CDR3 length equals 15 residues. CDR1 and CDR2 (germline): SGHRS, YFSETQ. The CDR3 DNA follows: TGCGCCAGCAGCGTTACCGGGACTAGGGGAGATACGCAGTATTTT. Translated, it gives CASSVTGTRGDTQYF.

The CDR3 is CASSQGGGETQYF. The CDR3, as DNA: TGTGCCAGCAGCCAAGGTGGGGGGGAGACCCAGTACTTC. The rearrangement links TRBV7-3 to TRBJ2-5; maybe TRBD2 (6 bases). The CDR3 is made up of 13 amino acids. The ends were cut back, 5 bases at V and 5 bases at J, with 12 bases in the middle. Germline assignment: CDR1 SGHTA and CDR2 FQGTGA.

The J gene is TRBJ1-4, the V gene TRBV25-1; TRBD1 matches at 7 bases. Germline assignment: CDR1 MGHDK and CDR2 SYGVNS. J gave up 1 base and V 4 bases, and 6 bases lay outside the gene matches. This CDR3 is built from 16 residues. The CDR3 sequence: CASSVTGKGTNEKLFF. Written as DNA, the CDR3 is TGTGCCAGCAGTGTGACAGGGAAGGGAACTAATGAAAAACTGTTTTTT.

The gene calls are TRBV7-2 and TRBJ1-2, with 9 bases matching TRBD1. The CDR3 contains 14 residues. Germline V lookup: CDR1 SGHTA, CDR2 FQGNSA. With V trimmed by 2 bases and J by 4 bases, 2 bases remained unmatched. CDR3 protein: CASSLMGQGYGYTF. In nucleotides, the CDR3 is TGTGCCAGCAGCTTAATGGGACAGGGCTATGGCTACACCTTC.

The rearrangement uses TRBV4-3 and TRBJ2-1; 9 positions agree with TRBD2. CDR1 is LGHNA and CDR2 is YSLEER in the germline V gene. Trimming at V came to 0 bases and at J to 4 bases, leaving 10 bases not matched to a gene. The CDR3 contains 18 residues. DNA of the CDR3: TGCGCCAGCAGCCAAGACCCAGCGGGGGGCCTAAATTACAATGAGCAGTTCTTC. Protein product: CASSQDPAGGLNYNEQFF.

The chain has TRBV6-4 and TRBJ2-1, with D uncertain. The CDR3 is made up of 15 amino acids. Germline CDR1 reads MRHNA; CDR2 reads SNTAGT. Trimming left V 0 bases short and J 4 bases short, with 10 bases between. The DNA for the CDR3 is TGTGCCAGCAGTGACTCCGCAGGAACATACAATGAGCAGTTCTTC. Translation: CASSDSAGTYNEQFF.

The gene calls are TRBV2 and TRBJ1-1; 8 bases fit TRBD1. V shed 5 bases and J 1 base; nucleotides not matched to a gene: 6. The CDR3 spans 15 residues. Germline V gives CDR1 SNHLY, CDR2 FYNNEI. The chain's CDR3 is CASSRTGLGNTEAFF. The CDR3 coding sequence is TGTGCCAGCAGTCGGACAGGGCTCGGGAACACTGAAGCTTTCTTT.

This chain uses TRBV6-4 with TRBJ1-6; possible D gene TRBD1, 5 bases. This CDR3 is built from 14 residues. CDR1 and CDR2 from the germline V gene are MRHNA and SNTAGT. Trimming removed 4 bases at V and 7 bases at J, with 11 bases between. CDR3 DNA sequence: TGTGCCAGCAGTGGAATGCCAGGGAATTCACCCCTCCACTTT. It codes for CASSGMPGNSPLHF.